This is a list of T cell receptor beta chains from one sample in a study of STAT5B mutations in CD4+ large granular lymphocyte leukemia. Some clones are missing from TCRdb's copy, which holds only in-frame ones; the method was immunoSEQ multiplex PCR. The table includes roughly 34,000 clones, around 76% detected once. Sequencing was done on a sample of CD4+ T cells from blood buffy coats. The receptors were gathered from a human donor in good health. The CDR3 runs from the conserved cysteine through the conserved F or W. A D gene is named only where the DNA matches it firmly. Clone size is not always given. Where it is, it says once, few, many or a class for expanded clones.

size: few; V: TRBV7-9; J: TRBJ1-2; length: 13; D: TRBD1; CDR3: CASSVTGAYGYTF; DNA: TGTGCCAGCAGCGTAACAGGGGCCTATGGCTACACCTTC
size: -; V: TRBV7-8; J: TRBJ2-7; length: 14; D: TRBD2; CDR3: CASSLRGGPDEQYF; DNA: TGTGCCAGCAGCTTAAGGGGAGGGCCGGATGAGCAGTACTTC
size: -; V: TRBV2; J: TRBJ1-6; length: 14; D: -; CDR3: CASSVDGPNSPLHF; DNA: TGTGCCAGCAGTGTCGACGGGCCTAATTCACCCCTCCACTTT
size: -; V: TRBV5-8; J: TRBJ1-1; length: 15; D: TRBD1; CDR3: CASSWDRGRGTEAFF; DNA: TGTGCCAGCAGCTGGGACAGGGGTCGGGGCACTGAAGCTTTCTTT
size: -; V: TRBV6-5; J: TRBJ2-3; length: 13; D: TRBD1; CDR3: CASSGDRADTQYF; DNA: TGTGCCAGCAGCGGTGACAGGGCAGATACGCAGTATTTT
size: -; V: TRBV7-8; J: TRBJ2-1; length: 16; D: TRBD2; CDR3: CASSSGGPRRYNEQFF; DNA: TGTGCCAGCAGCTCGGGGGGGCCCCGCCGCTACAATGAGCAGTTCTTC
size: few; V: TRBV19; J: TRBJ1-1; length: 13; D: TRBD1; CDR3: CASGDSGNTEAFF; DNA: TGTGCCAGCGGGGACAGCGGGAACACTGAAGCTTTCTTT
size: -; V: TRBV19; J: TRBJ1-5; length: 19; D: TRBD1; CDR3: CASTAATDRGSRSNQPQHF; DNA: TGTGCCAGTACCGCGGCGACCGACAGGGGAAGTCGTAGCAATCAGCCCCAGCATTTT
size: -; V: TRBV2; J: TRBJ2-7; length: 15; D: -; CDR3: CASSERGAISYEQYF; DNA: TGTGCCAGCAGTGAAAGAGGGGCCATAAGCTACGAGCAGTACTTC
size: -; V: TRBV5-1; J: TRBJ2-4; length: 13; D: -; CDR3: CASSSGGRNIQYF; DNA: TGCGCCAGCAGCTCGGGGGGCAGAAACATTCAGTACTTC
size: -; V: TRBV4-1; J: TRBJ2-7; length: 16; D: -; CDR3: CASSQVVGPTPYEQYF; DNA: TGCGCCAGCAGCCAAGTTGTCGGACCCACACCCTACGAGCAGTACTTC
size: -; V: TRBV4-2; J: TRBJ2-4; length: 16; D: TRBD2; CDR3: CASSQEGGSGKNIQYF; DNA: TGTGCCAGCAGCCAAGAAGGCGGGAGTGGCAAAAACATTCAGTACTTC
size: -; V: TRBV6-6; J: TRBJ2-3; length: 14; D: -; CDR3: CASSYTPLADTQYF; DNA: TGTGCCAGCAGTTATACGCCCCTCGCAGATACGCAGTATTTT
size: few; V: TRBV18; J: TRBJ1-1; length: 13; D: -; CDR3: CASSPGFRGEAFF; DNA: TGTGCCAGCTCACCAGGGTTTAGGGGGGAAGCTTTCTTT
size: -; V: TRBV15; J: TRBJ2-2; length: 17; D: TRBD1; CDR3: CATSRRTGSTNTGELFF; DNA: TGTGCCACCAGCAGACGGACAGGGAGCACGAACACCGGGGAGCTGTTTTTT
size: -; V: TRBV7-2; J: TRBJ2-5; length: 18; D: TRBD2; CDR3: CASSLTGTSGGGQETQYF; DNA: TGTGCCAGCAGCTTAACGGGGACTAGCGGGGGCGGACAAGAGACCCAGTACTTC
size: -; V: TRBV10-3; J: TRBJ2-7; length: 16; D: TRBD2; CDR3: CAISESGAGGSYEQYF; DNA: TGTGCCATCAGTGAGTCGGGGGCGGGAGGGTCCTACGAGCAGTACTTC
size: -; V: TRBV21-1; J: TRBJ1-1; length: 15; D: -; CDR3: CASSNDSPMNTEAFF; DNA: TGTGCCAGCAGCAATGACAGTCCCATGAACACTGAAGCTTTCTTT